These T cell receptor beta chains were read from a single sample in a study of T cells after yellow fever vaccination. MiXCR, applied by TCRdb to the 5' RACE reads, yields one record per CDR3 protein. Among approximately 610,000 distinct CDR3 sequences, around 17% were seen once, and the ten largest hold about 18%. The source material was PBMCs, sampled more than 4 days after the first yellow fever vaccination. These receptors originate from a man aged 18 to 35 who received the YFV17D yellow fever vaccine. The CDR3 runs from the conserved cysteine through the conserved F or W. Each record gives: J gene, D gene, V gene, clone size, CDR3 DNA, CDR3 protein. A D gene is named only where the DNA matches it firmly. Size is stated for part of the rows, as once, few or many counts, or as a class when the clone is expanded.

j_gene: TRBJ1-4
d_gene: -
v_gene: TRBV5-5
abundance: few
CDR3nt: TGTGCCAGCAGCTTGGGAGGATCTGAAAAACTGTTTTTT
CDR3aa: CASSLGGSEKLFF

j_gene: TRBJ2-2
d_gene: TRBD2
v_gene: TRBV5-6
abundance: -
CDR3nt: TGTGCCAGCAGTTTCCCTATAGCGGGACCGACCGGGGAGCTGTTTTTT
CDR3aa: CASSFPIAGPTGELFF

j_gene: TRBJ1-1
d_gene: -
v_gene: TRBV5-1
abundance: -
CDR3nt: TGCGCCAGCAGCTTGGTGGCTCCTGGGCGCACTGAAGCTTTCTTT
CDR3aa: CASSLVAPGRTEAFF

j_gene: TRBJ1-1
d_gene: -
v_gene: TRBV4-3
abundance: -
CDR3nt: TGCGCCAGCAGCCAAGATAGACGGACTGAAGCTTTCTTT
CDR3aa: CASSQDRRTEAFF

j_gene: TRBJ2-3
d_gene: TRBD2
v_gene: TRBV20-1
abundance: few
CDR3nt: TGCAGTGCTACTCGGACTAGCGGGGGACCAACAGATACGCAGTATTTT
CDR3aa: CSATRTSGGPTDTQYF

j_gene: TRBJ2-7
d_gene: -
v_gene: TRBV7-3
abundance: many
CDR3nt: TGTGCCAGCAGCTTATTAGCAGGGGCCTACGAGCAGTACTTC
CDR3aa: CASSLLAGAYEQYF

j_gene: TRBJ2-7
d_gene: -
v_gene: TRBV3-1
abundance: -
CDR3nt: TGTGCCAGCAGCCCCGCGCAGGGTCTCCACGAGCAGTACTTC
CDR3aa: CASSPAQGLHEQYF

j_gene: TRBJ2-5
d_gene: -
v_gene: TRBV6-1
abundance: few
CDR3nt: TGTGCCAGCACTCCCGGCCACGGAACAGCTGGGGGGACCCAGTACTTC
CDR3aa: CASTPGHGTAGGTQYF

j_gene: TRBJ1-5
d_gene: -
v_gene: TRBV19
abundance: -
CDR3nt: TGTGCCAGTGGGGCTCCGGGACTCCTTAATCAGCCCCAGCATTTT
CDR3aa: CASGAPGLLNQPQHF

j_gene: TRBJ2-3
d_gene: -
v_gene: TRBV6-5
abundance: -
CDR3nt: TGTGCCAGCAGTTACACCGGGGGCCCCGATACGCAGTATTTT
CDR3aa: CASSYTGGPDTQYF

j_gene: TRBJ1-5
d_gene: -
v_gene: TRBV19
abundance: few
CDR3nt: TGTGCCAGTAGTTCGGTCAGGGGTTATAGCAATCAGCCCCAGCATTTT
CDR3aa: CASSSVRGYSNQPQHF

j_gene: TRBJ2-5
d_gene: -
v_gene: TRBV5-1
abundance: few
CDR3nt: TGCGCCAGCAGCTTGGGGGACGGGACCGAGACCCAGTACTTC
CDR3aa: CASSLGDGTETQYF

j_gene: TRBJ1-6
d_gene: -
v_gene: TRBV6-1
abundance: few
CDR3nt: TGTGCCAGTGCTCCGGACAGAGTAAATTCACCCCTCCACTTT
CDR3aa: CASAPDRVNSPLHF

j_gene: TRBJ2-7
d_gene: TRBD2
v_gene: TRBV7-6
abundance: -
CDR3nt: TGTGCCAGCAGCCCCAAAACTAGCGGGGCCTCCTACGAGCAGTACTTC
CDR3aa: CASSPKTSGASYEQYF

j_gene: TRBJ2-2
d_gene: -
v_gene: TRBV5-1
abundance: -
CDR3nt: TGCGCCAGCAGCGACGACCCCTCCGGGGAGCTGTTTTTT
CDR3aa: CASSDDPSGELFF

j_gene: TRBJ2-3
d_gene: -
v_gene: TRBV4-3
abundance: many
CDR3nt: TGCGCCAGCAGCCTGGGCGGAGCGCGCACAGATACGCAGTATTTT
CDR3aa: CASSLGGARTDTQYF

j_gene: TRBJ1-1
d_gene: TRBD1
v_gene: TRBV20-1
abundance: few
CDR3nt: TGCAGTGCCCACCTCCCGACAGGGGGGAACACTGAAGCTTTCTTT
CDR3aa: CSAHLPTGGNTEAFF

j_gene: TRBJ2-3
d_gene: TRBD2
v_gene: TRBV7-2
abundance: few
CDR3nt: TGTGCCAGCAGCTTAAATGTCGGGGGGGCAGATACGCAGTATTTT
CDR3aa: CASSLNVGGADTQYF

j_gene: TRBJ1-5
d_gene: -
v_gene: TRBV25-1
abundance: -
CDR3nt: TGTGCCAGCAGTGGCCCCCCGGGTCAGCCCCAGCATTTT
CDR3aa: CASSGPPGQPQHF

j_gene: TRBJ2-5
d_gene: -
v_gene: TRBV12-3/TRBV12-4
abundance: -
CDR3nt: TGTGCCAGCAGTTTACTGGCCCGGGCGGGTCTTGAGACCCAGTACTTC
CDR3aa: CASSLLARAGLETQYF

j_gene: TRBJ2-3
d_gene: -
v_gene: TRBV7-2
abundance: many
CDR3nt: TGTGCCAGCATCTTAGGAACCCCTAGCACAGATACGCAGTATTTT
CDR3aa: CASILGTPSTDTQYF

j_gene: TRBJ2-5
d_gene: -
v_gene: TRBV7-2
abundance: few
CDR3nt: TGTGCCAGCAGCTTTGTCACCGGGTACCCGTACTTC
CDR3aa: CASSFVTGYPYF

j_gene: TRBJ1-2
d_gene: -
v_gene: TRBV9
abundance: -
CDR3nt: TGTGCCAGCAGCGACAGGGTGGACAAATTGTATGGCTACACCTTC
CDR3aa: CASSDRVDKLYGYTF

j_gene: TRBJ2-2
d_gene: TRBD1
v_gene: TRBV12-3/TRBV12-4
abundance: many
CDR3nt: TGTGCCAGCAGTCCGACGACAGGGGCGGCCGGGGAGCTGTTTTTT
CDR3aa: CASSPTTGAAGELFF

j_gene: TRBJ1-6
d_gene: -
v_gene: TRBV28
abundance: few
CDR3nt: TGTGCCAGCAGTTTAGGACATACGGCCGGGAGGAGCTCCTATAATTCACCCCTCCACTTT
CDR3aa: CASSLGHTAGRSSYNSPLHF

j_gene: TRBJ1-2
d_gene: -
v_gene: TRBV6-1
abundance: -
CDR3nt: TGTGCCAGCAGTGAAAGTCCGGGGCACTATGGCTACACCTTC
CDR3aa: CASSESPGHYGYTF

j_gene: TRBJ1-2
d_gene: -
v_gene: TRBV4-3
abundance: -
CDR3nt: TGCGCCAGCAGCCAAGGAACAGGGACCCCTTATGGCTACACCTTC
CDR3aa: CASSQGTGTPYGYTF

j_gene: TRBJ2-5
d_gene: -
v_gene: TRBV7-2
abundance: few
CDR3nt: TGTGCCAGCAGCCAATTGGCGGGACCCAAAAGGTTTCAGACCCAGTACTTC
CDR3aa: CASSQLAGPKRFQTQYF

j_gene: TRBJ1-5
d_gene: TRBD1
v_gene: TRBV6-2/TRBV6-3
abundance: -
CDR3nt: TGTGCCAGCACCGATACAGGGGAAGGGGTCAATCAGCCCCAGCATTTT
CDR3aa: CASTDTGEGVNQPQHF

j_gene: TRBJ1-1
d_gene: -
v_gene: TRBV5-1
abundance: few
CDR3nt: TGCGCCAGCAGCTTGTCTTGGACGGGTCAGGCTGAAGCTTTCTTT
CDR3aa: CASSLSWTGQAEAFF

j_gene: TRBJ2-2
d_gene: -
v_gene: TRBV5-1
abundance: -
CDR3nt: TGCGCCAGCGCGGCGAGGGATTTTACCGGGGAGCTGTTTTTT
CDR3aa: CASAARDFTGELFF

j_gene: TRBJ2-5
d_gene: TRBD2
v_gene: TRBV7-2
abundance: -
CDR3nt: TGTGCCAGCAGCTTAACCGGGACTAGCGCAGAGACCCAGTACTTC
CDR3aa: CASSLTGTSAETQYF

j_gene: TRBJ2-2
d_gene: -
v_gene: TRBV19
abundance: -
CDR3nt: TGTGCCAGTTCTTGGGTCGGTGATCGTGGCGGGGAGCTGTTTTTT
CDR3aa: CASSWVGDRGGELFF

j_gene: TRBJ2-5
d_gene: TRBD2
v_gene: TRBV7-8
abundance: -
CDR3nt: TGTGCCAGCAGTAATAGCGGGGCGCTGGGGGAGACCCAGTACTTC
CDR3aa: CASSNSGALGETQYF

j_gene: TRBJ2-1
d_gene: -
v_gene: TRBV24-1
abundance: few
CDR3nt: TGTGCCACCAGTTCGAGCTCCTACAATGAGCAGTTCTTC
CDR3aa: CATSSSSYNEQFF

j_gene: TRBJ2-6
d_gene: -
v_gene: TRBV20-1
abundance: few
CDR3nt: TGCAGTGCTAGTAGGGTCCACTCTGGGGCCAACGTCCTGACTTTC
CDR3aa: CSASRVHSGANVLTF

j_gene: TRBJ2-5
d_gene: TRBD1
v_gene: TRBV12-3/TRBV12-4
abundance: few
CDR3nt: TGTGCCAGCAGTTTTGGGCACCACAGGGGAGAGACCCAGTACTTC
CDR3aa: CASSFGHHRGETQYF

j_gene: TRBJ2-3
d_gene: -
v_gene: TRBV24-1
abundance: few
CDR3nt: TGTGCCACCAGTGACAACCGGCAGGGTGAGAGCACAGATACGCAGTATTTT
CDR3aa: CATSDNRQGESTDTQYF

j_gene: TRBJ1-2
d_gene: -
v_gene: TRBV20-1
abundance: -
CDR3nt: TGCAGTGCCGCGAGGACAAAAAACTATGGCTACACCTTC
CDR3aa: CSAARTKNYGYTF

j_gene: TRBJ2-3
d_gene: -
v_gene: TRBV7-2
abundance: many
CDR3nt: TGTGCCAGCAGCTTAGCTAGCTTAGATACGCAGTATTTT
CDR3aa: CASSLASLDTQYF

j_gene: TRBJ2-5
d_gene: TRBD2
v_gene: TRBV10-3
abundance: -
CDR3nt: TGTGCCACCCGGGACTATAAGACCCAGTACTTC
CDR3aa: CATRDYKTQYF

j_gene: TRBJ2-5
d_gene: -
v_gene: TRBV7-2
abundance: many
CDR3nt: TGTGCCAGCAGCGCCCGCGGGTGGGGCCAAGAGACCCAGTACTTC
CDR3aa: CASSARGWGQETQYF

j_gene: TRBJ1-1
d_gene: -
v_gene: TRBV19
abundance: -
CDR3nt: TGTGCCAGTTTTGGCCCCAGGAAGGAGGGGACCGCAGCTTTCTTT
CDR3aa: CASFGPRKEGTAAFF

j_gene: TRBJ2-1
d_gene: -
v_gene: TRBV9
abundance: -
CDR3nt: TGTGCCAGCAGCGTAGGGAGTGCTGAGCAGTTCTTC
CDR3aa: CASSVGSAEQFF

j_gene: TRBJ2-7
d_gene: TRBD2
v_gene: TRBV12-3/TRBV12-4
abundance: -
CDR3nt: TGTGCCAGCAGTTTGGTCGGGGGGGCATACGAGCAGTACTTC
CDR3aa: CASSLVGGAYEQYF

j_gene: TRBJ1-2
d_gene: -
v_gene: TRBV6-1
abundance: -
CDR3nt: TGTGCCAGCAGTCCCCTCCGGGGGAAAGAGGGCTACACCTTC
CDR3aa: CASSPLRGKEGYTF

j_gene: TRBJ1-4
d_gene: -
v_gene: TRBV6-5
abundance: -
CDR3nt: TGTGCCAGCAGTTACTCAAGTCTAACTAATGAAAAACTGTTTTTT
CDR3aa: CASSYSSLTNEKLFF

j_gene: TRBJ1-6
d_gene: -
v_gene: TRBV6-1
abundance: few
CDR3nt: TGTGCCAGCAGTACCCCCGGCTGGTCCTATAATTCACCCCTCCACTTT
CDR3aa: CASSTPGWSYNSPLHF

j_gene: TRBJ2-1
d_gene: TRBD2
v_gene: TRBV12-3/TRBV12-4
abundance: few
CDR3nt: TGTGCCAGCAGTTCATCAGCCGGGACTAGCCCTGGCTGCCCCTACAATGAGCAGTTCTTC
CDR3aa: CASSSSAGTSPGCPYNEQFF

j_gene: TRBJ2-5
d_gene: TRBD1
v_gene: TRBV7-2
abundance: -
CDR3nt: TGTGCCAGCAGCTGGCGACAGGGGGAAGAAGAGACCCAGTACTTC
CDR3aa: CASSWRQGEEETQYF

j_gene: TRBJ2-3
d_gene: TRBD2
v_gene: TRBV4-2
abundance: -
CDR3nt: TGTGCCAGCAGCCAAGAGTCTCGGACTAGTCCCCCAGATACGCAGTATTTT
CDR3aa: CASSQESRTSPPDTQYF

j_gene: TRBJ1-6
d_gene: -
v_gene: TRBV7-6
abundance: -
CDR3nt: TGTGCCAGCAGCTTAGGTTCACTGGGGAATTCACCCCTCCACTTT
CDR3aa: CASSLGSLGNSPLHF

j_gene: TRBJ1-4
d_gene: -
v_gene: TRBV6-6
abundance: -
CDR3nt: TGTGCCAGCATCCTGGGGGAAAAACTGTTTTTT
CDR3aa: CASILGEKLFF

j_gene: TRBJ2-5
d_gene: TRBD2
v_gene: TRBV7-2
abundance: many
CDR3nt: TGTGCCAGCAGCCTAGGGCTTACTAGCGGGGGGGCTGGAGAGACCCAGTACTTC
CDR3aa: CASSLGLTSGGAGETQYF

j_gene: TRBJ2-1
d_gene: TRBD2
v_gene: TRBV5-1
abundance: -
CDR3nt: TGCGCCAGCAGCTTGGTCGGGGGGGCGAGTAATGAGCAGTTCTTC
CDR3aa: CASSLVGGASNEQFF

j_gene: TRBJ1-5
d_gene: -
v_gene: TRBV20-1
abundance: -
CDR3nt: TGCAGTGCCGGCGGACGGCTGAATCAGCCCCAGCATTTT
CDR3aa: CSAGGRLNQPQHF

j_gene: TRBJ2-2
d_gene: -
v_gene: TRBV5-4
abundance: -
CDR3nt: TGTGCCAGCAGCGGAAAAACAGGAGGCACCGGGGAGCTGTTTTTT
CDR3aa: CASSGKTGGTGELFF

j_gene: TRBJ2-7
d_gene: TRBD1
v_gene: TRBV15
abundance: few
CDR3nt: TGTGCCACCAGCAGAGATACATGGGGACAGGGTCGGTACGAGCAGTACTTC
CDR3aa: CATSRDTWGQGRYEQYF

j_gene: TRBJ1-1
d_gene: -
v_gene: TRBV5-1
abundance: -
CDR3nt: TGCGCCAGCCAGGTTGAGACTCAAGGGACTGAAGCTTTCTTT
CDR3aa: CASQVETQGTEAFF